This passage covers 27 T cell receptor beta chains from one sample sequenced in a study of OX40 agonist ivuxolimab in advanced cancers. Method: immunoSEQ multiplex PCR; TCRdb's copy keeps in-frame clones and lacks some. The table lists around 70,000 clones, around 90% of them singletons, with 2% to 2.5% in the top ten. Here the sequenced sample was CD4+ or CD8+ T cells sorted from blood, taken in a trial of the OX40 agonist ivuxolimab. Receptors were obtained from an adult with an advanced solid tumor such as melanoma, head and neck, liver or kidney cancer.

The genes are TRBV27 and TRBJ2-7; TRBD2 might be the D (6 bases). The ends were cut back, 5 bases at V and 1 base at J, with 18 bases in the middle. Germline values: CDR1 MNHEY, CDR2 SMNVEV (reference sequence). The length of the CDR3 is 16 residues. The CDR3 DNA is TGTGCCAGCAGTAGAGGTTTTGGCGGGGTTTCCTACGAGCAGTACTTC. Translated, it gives CASSRGFGGVSYEQYF.

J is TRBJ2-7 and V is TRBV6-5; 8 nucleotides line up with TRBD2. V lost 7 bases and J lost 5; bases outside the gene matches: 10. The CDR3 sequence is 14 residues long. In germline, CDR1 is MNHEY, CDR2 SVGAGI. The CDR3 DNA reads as TGTGCCAGCAACAATGGACTAGCTGGGAACGAGCAGTACTTC. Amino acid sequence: CASNNGLAGNEQYF.

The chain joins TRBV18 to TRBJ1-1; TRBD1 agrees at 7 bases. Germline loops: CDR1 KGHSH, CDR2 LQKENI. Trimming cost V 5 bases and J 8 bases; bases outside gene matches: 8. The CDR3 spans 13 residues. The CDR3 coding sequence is TGTGCCAGCTCATGGGACAGCCGTTTGGAAGCTTTCTTT. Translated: CASSWDSRLEAFF. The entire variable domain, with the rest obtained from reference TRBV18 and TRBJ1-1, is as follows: NAGVMQNPRHLVRRRGQEARLRCSPMKGHSHVYWYRQLPEEGLKFMVYLQKENIIDESGMPKERFSAEFPKEGPSILRIQQVVRGDSAAYFCASSWDSRLEAFFGQGTRLTVV.

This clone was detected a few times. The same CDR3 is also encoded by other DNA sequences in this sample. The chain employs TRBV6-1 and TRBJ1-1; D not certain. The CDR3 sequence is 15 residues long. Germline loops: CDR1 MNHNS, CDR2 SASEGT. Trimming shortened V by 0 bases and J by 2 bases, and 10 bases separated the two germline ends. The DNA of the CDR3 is TGTGCCAGCAGTGAAGCGCCTTTAGGAAACACTGAAGCTTTCTTT. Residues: CASSEAPLGNTEAFF.

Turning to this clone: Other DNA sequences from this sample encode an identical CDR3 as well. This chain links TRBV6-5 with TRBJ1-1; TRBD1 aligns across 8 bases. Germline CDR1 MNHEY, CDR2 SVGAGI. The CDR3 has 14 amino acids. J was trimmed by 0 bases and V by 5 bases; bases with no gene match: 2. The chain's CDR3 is CASSQTGVNTEAFF. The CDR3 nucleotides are TGTGCCAGCAGTCAGACAGGGGTGAACACTGAAGCTTTCTTT.

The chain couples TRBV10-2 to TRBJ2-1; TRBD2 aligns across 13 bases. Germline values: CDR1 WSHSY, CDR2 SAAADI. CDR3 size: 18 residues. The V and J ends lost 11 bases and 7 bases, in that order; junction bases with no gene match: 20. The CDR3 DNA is TGCGCCGTAGGGGAGCATCGGACTAGCGGGAGTAACGGAAATGAGCAGTTCTTC. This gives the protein CAVGEHRTSGSNGNEQFF.

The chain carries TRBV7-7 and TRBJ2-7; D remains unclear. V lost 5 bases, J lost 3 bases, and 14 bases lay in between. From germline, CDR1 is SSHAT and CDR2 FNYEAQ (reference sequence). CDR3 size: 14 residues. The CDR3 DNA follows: TGTGCCAGCAGCCCGGGCCAAGGCCGCTACGAGCAGTACTTC. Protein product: CASSPGQGRYEQYF.

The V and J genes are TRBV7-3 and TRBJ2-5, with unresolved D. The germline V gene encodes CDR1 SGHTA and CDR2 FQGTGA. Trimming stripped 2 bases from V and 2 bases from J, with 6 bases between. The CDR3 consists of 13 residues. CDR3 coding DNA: TGTGCCAGCAGCTTAGTGTATCAAGAGACCCAGTACTTC. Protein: CASSLVYQETQYF.

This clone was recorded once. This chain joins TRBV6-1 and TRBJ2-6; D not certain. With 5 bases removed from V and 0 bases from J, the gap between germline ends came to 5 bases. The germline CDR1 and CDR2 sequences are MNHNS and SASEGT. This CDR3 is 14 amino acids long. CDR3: CASSIGSGANVLTF. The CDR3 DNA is TGTGCCAGCAGTATCGGCTCTGGGGCCAACGTCCTGACTTTC.

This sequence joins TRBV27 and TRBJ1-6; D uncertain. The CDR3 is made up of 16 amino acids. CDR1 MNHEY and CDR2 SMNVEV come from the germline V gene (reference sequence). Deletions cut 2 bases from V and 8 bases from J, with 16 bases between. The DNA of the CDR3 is TGTGCCAGCAGTTTAAAGGTGGGAGCCTTATATTCACCCCTCCACTTT. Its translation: CASSLKVGALYSPLHF.

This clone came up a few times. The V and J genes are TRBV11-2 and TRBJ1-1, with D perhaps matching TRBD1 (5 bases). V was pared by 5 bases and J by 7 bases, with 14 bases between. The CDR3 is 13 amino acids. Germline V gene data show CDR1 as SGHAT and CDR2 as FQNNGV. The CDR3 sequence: CASSPGTASEAFF. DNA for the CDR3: TGTGCCAGCAGCCCCGGGACCGCCAGTGAAGCTTTCTTT.

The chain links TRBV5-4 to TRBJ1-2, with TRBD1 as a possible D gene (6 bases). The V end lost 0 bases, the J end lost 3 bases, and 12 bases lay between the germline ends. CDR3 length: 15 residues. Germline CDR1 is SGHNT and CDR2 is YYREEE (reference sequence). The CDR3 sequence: CASSLVAGADYGYTF. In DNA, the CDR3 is TGTGCCAGCAGCTTGGTGGCGGGGGCGGACTATGGCTACACCTTC.

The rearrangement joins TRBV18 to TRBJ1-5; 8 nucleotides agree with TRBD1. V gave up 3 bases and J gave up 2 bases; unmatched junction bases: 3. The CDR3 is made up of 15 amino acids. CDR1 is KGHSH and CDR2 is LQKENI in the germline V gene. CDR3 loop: CASSPTTGGNQPQHF. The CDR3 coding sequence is TGTGCCAGCTCACCTACGACAGGGGGCAATCAGCCCCAGCATTTT.

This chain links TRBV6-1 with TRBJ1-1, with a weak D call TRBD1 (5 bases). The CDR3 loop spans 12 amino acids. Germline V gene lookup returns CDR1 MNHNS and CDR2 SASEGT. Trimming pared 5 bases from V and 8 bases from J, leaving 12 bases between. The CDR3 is CASSLNGGEAFF. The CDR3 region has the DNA TGTGCCAGCAGTCTCAACGGGGGGGAAGCTTTCTTT.

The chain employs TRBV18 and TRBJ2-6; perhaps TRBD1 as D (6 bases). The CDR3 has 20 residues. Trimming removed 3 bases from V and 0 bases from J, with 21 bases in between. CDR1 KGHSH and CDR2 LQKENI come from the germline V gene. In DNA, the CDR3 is TGTGCCAGCTCACCCTGGACAGTGTCGACCCCGAGCTCTGGGGCCAACGTCCTGACTTTC. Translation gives CASSPWTVSTPSSGANVLTF. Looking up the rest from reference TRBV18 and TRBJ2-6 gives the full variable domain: NAGVMQNPRHLVRRRGQEARLRCSPMKGHSHVYWYRQLPEEGLKFMVYLQKENIIDESGMPKERFSAEFPKEGPSILRIQQVVRGDSAAYFCASSPWTVSTPSSGANVLTFGAGSRLTVL.

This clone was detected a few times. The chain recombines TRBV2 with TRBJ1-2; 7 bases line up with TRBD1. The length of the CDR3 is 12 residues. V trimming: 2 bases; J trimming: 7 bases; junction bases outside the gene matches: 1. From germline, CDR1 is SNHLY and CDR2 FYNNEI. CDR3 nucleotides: TGTGCCAGCAGTGAAAACAGGGGTGGCTACACCTTC. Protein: CASSENRGGYTF.

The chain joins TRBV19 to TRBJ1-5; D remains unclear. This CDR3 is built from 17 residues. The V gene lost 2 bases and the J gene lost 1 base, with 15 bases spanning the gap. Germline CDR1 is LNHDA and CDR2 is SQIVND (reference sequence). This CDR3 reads CASSISSRALSNQPQHF. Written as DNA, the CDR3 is TGTGCCAGTAGTATAAGTTCGAGGGCCCTAAGCAATCAGCCCCAGCATTTT.

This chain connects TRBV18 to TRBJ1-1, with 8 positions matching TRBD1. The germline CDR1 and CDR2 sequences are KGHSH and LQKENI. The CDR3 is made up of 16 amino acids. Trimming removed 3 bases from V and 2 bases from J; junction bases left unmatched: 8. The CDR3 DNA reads TGTGCCAGCTCACCTGGTAACAGGGGGTTTAACACTGAAGCTTTCTTT. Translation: CASSPGNRGFNTEAFF.

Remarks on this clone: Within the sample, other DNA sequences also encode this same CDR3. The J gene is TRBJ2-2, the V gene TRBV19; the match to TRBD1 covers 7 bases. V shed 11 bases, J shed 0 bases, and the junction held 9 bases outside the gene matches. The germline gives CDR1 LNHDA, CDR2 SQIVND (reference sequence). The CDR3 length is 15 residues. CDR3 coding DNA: TGTGCCTCCCGGGGCCAGGGGGCGAACACCGGGGAGCTGTTTTTT. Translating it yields CASRGQGANTGELFF.

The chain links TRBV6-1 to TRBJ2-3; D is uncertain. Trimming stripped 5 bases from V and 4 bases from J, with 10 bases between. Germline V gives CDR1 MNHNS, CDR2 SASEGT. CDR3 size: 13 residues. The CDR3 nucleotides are TGTGCCAGCAGTTTAGATGGCGCAGATACGCAGTATTTT. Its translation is CASSLDGADTQYF.

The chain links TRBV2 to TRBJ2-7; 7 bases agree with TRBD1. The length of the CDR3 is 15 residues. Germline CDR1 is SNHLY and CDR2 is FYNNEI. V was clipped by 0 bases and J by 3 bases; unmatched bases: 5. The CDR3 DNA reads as TGTGCCAGCAGTGAAGCCCCAGCAGGGGGCTACGAGCAGTACTTC. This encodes CASSEAPAGGYEQYF.

CDR3 residues: CASSVGPTGGYNEQFF. DNA of the CDR3: TGTGCCAGCAGCGTGGGACCGACAGGGGGCTACAATGAGCAGTTCTTC. The chain recombines TRBV9 with TRBJ2-1; 9 positions agree with TRBD1. This CDR3 is 16 amino acids long. In germline, CDR1 is SGDLS, CDR2 YYNGEE. The J segment lost 3 bases and the V segment lost 2 bases, leaving 6 bases of the junction unmatched.

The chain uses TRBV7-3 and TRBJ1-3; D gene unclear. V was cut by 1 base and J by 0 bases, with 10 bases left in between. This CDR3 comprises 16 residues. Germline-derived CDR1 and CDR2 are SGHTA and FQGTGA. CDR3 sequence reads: CASSLRGWGSGNTIYF. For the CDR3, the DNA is TGTGCCAGCAGCTTAAGAGGTTGGGGCTCTGGAAACACCATATATTTT.

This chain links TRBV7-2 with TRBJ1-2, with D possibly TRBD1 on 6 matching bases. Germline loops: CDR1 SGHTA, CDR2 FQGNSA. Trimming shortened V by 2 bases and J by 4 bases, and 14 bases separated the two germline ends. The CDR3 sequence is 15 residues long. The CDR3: CASSLMGAWAYGYTF. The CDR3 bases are TGTGCCAGCAGCTTAATGGGGGCTTGGGCCTATGGCTACACCTTC.

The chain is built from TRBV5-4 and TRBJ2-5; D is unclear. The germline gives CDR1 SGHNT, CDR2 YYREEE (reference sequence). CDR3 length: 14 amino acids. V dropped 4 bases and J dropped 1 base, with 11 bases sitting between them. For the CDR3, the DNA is TGTGCCAGCAGCCTGGGTGGCCCCCAAGAGACCCAGTACTTC. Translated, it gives CASSLGGPQETQYF.

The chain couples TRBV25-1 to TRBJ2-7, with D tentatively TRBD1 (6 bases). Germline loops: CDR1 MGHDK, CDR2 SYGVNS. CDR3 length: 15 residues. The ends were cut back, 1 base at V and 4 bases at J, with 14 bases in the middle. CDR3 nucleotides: TGTGCCAGCAGTGAATCGGGCAGGGGCATATACGAGCAGTACTTC. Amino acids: CASSESGRGIYEQYF.

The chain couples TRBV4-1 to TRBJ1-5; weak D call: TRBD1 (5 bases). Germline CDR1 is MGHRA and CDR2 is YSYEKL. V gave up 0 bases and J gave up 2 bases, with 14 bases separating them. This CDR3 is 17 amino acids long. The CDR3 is CASSQEGGASGNQPQHF. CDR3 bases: TGCGCCAGCAGCCAAGAGGGAGGGGCTAGTGGCAATCAGCCCCAGCATTTT.